This T cell receptor beta chain was sequenced during a study of early T cells in non-severe SARS-CoV-2 infection. Points on this clonotype: Antigen unknown.

General study points: Lookups in VDJdb leaned toward anti-spike CD8 responses and missed private and CD4 specificities.

Tagging with unique molecular identifiers was applied to individual cDNA molecules. TCRdb re-called the 5' RACE reads with MiXCR, one entry per CDR3 protein. The sample includes some 56,000 distinct CDR3 sequences, roughly 16% seen only once; the top ten take roughly 4.3%. Germline CDR1 reads LNHDA; CDR2 reads SQIVND (reference sequence). V gave up 3 bases and J gave up 4 bases, with 17 bases separating them. The CDR3 is 16 residues long. The material sequenced was whole blood, taken at baseline. The rearrangement joins TRBV19 to TRBJ2-3; D not certain. The sequence was obtained from an adult who was a healthcare worker with PCR-confirmed SARS-CoV-2 infection or an uninfected control (not recorded which). CDR3 in DNA: TGTGCCAGTAGTATGTTCCACGCATCCGGCCCAGATACGCAGTATTTT. As protein: CASSMFHASGPDTQYF.